This entry lists 10 T cell receptor beta chains sequenced from one sample in a study of T cell responses to AZD1222 COVID-19 vaccine. Some clones are missing from TCRdb's copy, which holds only in-frame ones; the method was immunoSEQ multiplex PCR. Of about 57,000 clones listed, around 86% are singletons. The sample here was peripheral blood, taken on day 0 of AZD1222 vaccination. The receptor set was obtained from an adult in good health.

This chain connects TRBV6-5 to TRBJ1-1, with D possibly matching TRBD1 (5 bases). Germline CDR1 is MNHEY and CDR2 is SVGAGI. Trimming took 4 bases from V and 1 from J, leaving 7 bases between them. The CDR3 runs 13 residues. CDR3 sequence (DNA): TGTGCCAGCAGTTTGACAGAGAACACTGAAGCTTTCTTT. Residues: CASSLTENTEAFF.

This chain uses TRBV5-1 with TRBJ2-7, with D perhaps TRBD1 (6 bases). The V and J ends lost 4 bases and 3 bases respectively, with 20 bases between them. Germline V gene sequence: CDR1 SGHRS, CDR2 YFSETQ. This CDR3 contains 16 residues. The chain's CDR3 is CASSVRTVHPVYEQYF. DNA of the CDR3: TGCGCCAGCAGCGTTAGGACAGTCCACCCGGTCTACGAGCAGTACTTC.

The V and J genes are TRBV2 and TRBJ1-5; 9 bases agree with TRBD1. The CDR3 spans 18 residues. V lost 1 base and J lost 5; bases outside the gene matches: 12. Looked up from germline, CDR1 is SNHLY and CDR2 is FYNNEI. CDR3 sequence: CASSEGSRDRVLDQPQHF. DNA for the CDR3: TGTGCCAGCAGTGAAGGTTCCCGGGACAGGGTGTTAGATCAGCCCCAGCATTTT.

The chain recombines TRBV5-6 with TRBJ1-1; D call uncertain. CDR3 length equals 15 residues. V dropped 0 bases and J dropped 0 bases, with 9 bases sitting between them. Germline-derived CDR1 and CDR2 are SGHDT and YYEEEE. The CDR3 DNA sequence: TGTGCCAGCAGCTTGGTTGGGGTCCTGAACACTGAAGCTTTCTTT. Amino acid sequence: CASSLVGVLNTEAFF.

The V and J genes are TRBV18 and TRBJ2-2; 9 nucleotides line up with TRBD2. The length of the CDR3 is 15 residues. With 3 bases clipped from V and 6 bases from J, the junction kept 5 bases outside the gene matches. Germline V gene sequence: CDR1 KGHSH, CDR2 LQKENI. The CDR3 nucleotides are TGTGCCAGCTCACCCGGACTAGCGCTCGCCGGGGAGCTGTTTTTT. This encodes CASSPGLALAGELFF.

The rearrangement links TRBV5-5 to TRBJ1-3, with 7 bases fitting TRBD1. There are 15 residues in the CDR3. The V gene's germline CDR1 is SGHKS and CDR2 YYEKEE (reference sequence). V was clipped by 4 bases and J by 3 bases; unmatched bases: 7. The CDR3 reads CASSVKGANGNTIYF. CDR3 nucleotide sequence: TGTGCCAGCAGCGTTAAGGGGGCTAATGGAAACACCATATATTTT.

This chain uses TRBV30 with TRBJ1-1; D remains unclear. This CDR3 has 12 amino acids. V was pared by 6 bases and J by 1 base, with 9 bases between. Germline CDR1 reads GTSNPN; CDR2 reads SVGIG (reference sequence). CDR3 amino acids: CACLIENTEAFF. The CDR3 DNA reads TGTGCCTGCCTAATAGAGAACACTGAAGCTTTCTTT.

The J gene is TRBJ2-5, the V gene TRBV28, with TRBD1 matching 8 bases. This CDR3 contains 13 residues. V gave up 9 bases and J gave up 5 bases; unmatched junction bases: 8. Germline values: CDR1 MDHEN, CDR2 SYDVKM. DNA for the CDR3: TGTGCCAGTGGACAGGGTTTTCTTGAGACCCAGTACTTC. It encodes CASGQGFLETQYF. The full variable domain, completed using reference TRBV28 and TRBJ2-5, is DVKVTQSSRYLVKRTGEKVFLECVQDMDHENMFWYRQDPGLGLRLIYFSYDVKMKEKGDIPEGYSVSREKKERFSLILESASTNQTSMYLCASGQGFLETQYFGPGTRLLVL.

The chain combines TRBV27 with TRBJ2-7, with D perhaps TRBD2 (6 bases). Looked up from germline, CDR1 is MNHEY and CDR2 is SMNVEV (reference sequence). The CDR3 extends over 15 amino acids. The V end was cut by 5 bases, the J end by 2 bases, with 16 bases between. The CDR3 nucleotides read TGTGCCAGCAGTACGCTCGGGAGAACCACCTACGAGCAGTACTTC. The encoded protein is CASSTLGRTTYEQYF.

The chain joins TRBV23-1 to TRBJ1-6, with a tentative D call TRBD1 (5 bases). TRBV23-1 is treated as an ORF (open reading frame) with a function not yet certain. V was clipped by 6 bases and J by 7 bases, with 13 bases between them. CDR3 length equals 14 residues. CDR3 region: CASSRGLLNSPLHF. Here the CDR3 DNA reads TGCGCCAGCAGCCGGGGACTGTTAAATTCACCCCTCCACTTT.